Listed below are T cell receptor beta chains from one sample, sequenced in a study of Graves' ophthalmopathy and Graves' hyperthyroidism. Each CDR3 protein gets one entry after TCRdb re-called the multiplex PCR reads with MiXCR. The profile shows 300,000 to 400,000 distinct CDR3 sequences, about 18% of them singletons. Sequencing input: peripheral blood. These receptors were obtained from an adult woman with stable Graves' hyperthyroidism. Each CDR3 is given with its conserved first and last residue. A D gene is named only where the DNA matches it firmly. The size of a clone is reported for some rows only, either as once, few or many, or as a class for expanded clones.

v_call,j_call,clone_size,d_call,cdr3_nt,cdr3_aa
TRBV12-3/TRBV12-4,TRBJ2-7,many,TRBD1,TGTGCCAGCAGTTTGGCGAGACAGGGCTCCTACGAGCAGTACTTC,CASSLARQGSYEQYF
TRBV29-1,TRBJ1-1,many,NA,TGCAGCGTTGGGGACGGAGATAGGGCTGAAGCTTTCTTT,CSVGDGDRAEAFF
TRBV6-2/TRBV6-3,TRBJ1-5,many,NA,TGTGCCAGCACCAGCAGGGGCCCGAGCAATCAGCCCCAGCATTTT,CASTSRGPSNQPQHF
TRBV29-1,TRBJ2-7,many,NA,TGCAGCGTAAGGCTTACCTCCTGGGAGCAGTACTTC,CSVRLTSWEQYF
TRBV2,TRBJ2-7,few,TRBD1,TGTGCCAGCACCATGCCCGGGACAGGGGCGGAAGAGCAGTACTTC,CASTMPGTGAEEQYF
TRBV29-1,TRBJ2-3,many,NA,TGCAGCGTTGGAAGTTCGTTGGGGGTGCAGTATTTT,CSVGSSLGVQYF
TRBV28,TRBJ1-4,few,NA,TGTGCCAGCAGCCTGATGGGACGGATTAATGAAAAACTGTTTTTT,CASSLMGRINEKLFF
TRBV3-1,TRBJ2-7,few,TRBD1,TGTGCCAGCAGCCAACAGGGGGTCAACGAGCAGTACTTC,CASSQQGVNEQYF
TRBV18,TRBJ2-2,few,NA,TGTGCCAGCTCGACCCTTAGCACCGGGGAGCTGTTTTTT,CASSTLSTGELFF
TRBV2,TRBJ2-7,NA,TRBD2,TGTGCCAGCAGTGGGCCAGCGGGATACGAGCAGTACTTC,CASSGPAGYEQYF
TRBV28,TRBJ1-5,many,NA,TGTGCCAGCAGCTCCCTCGGGGGCGGCTATCAGCCCCAGCATTTT,CASSSLGGGYQPQHF
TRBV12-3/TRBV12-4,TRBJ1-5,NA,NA,TGTGCCAGCAGCCGTGGACAGTCCTATCAGCCCCAGCATTTT,CASSRGQSYQPQHF
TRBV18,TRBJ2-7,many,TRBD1,TGTGCCAGCTCACCACCGGGGCTAGGGACAGCCATATACGAGCAGTACTTC,CASSPPGLGTAIYEQYF
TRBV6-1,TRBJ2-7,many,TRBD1,TGTGCCAGCACCTTGGAGAGGACAGGGGGTGCCTACGAGCAGTACTTC,CASTLERTGGAYEQYF
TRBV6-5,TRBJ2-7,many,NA,TGTGCCAGCAGTTACTCCGGGACTTTCGAGCAGTACTTC,CASSYSGTFEQYF
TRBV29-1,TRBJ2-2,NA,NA,TGCAGCGCGGGCCAGACAGCCTCCACCGGGGAGCTGTTTTTT,CSAGQTASTGELFF
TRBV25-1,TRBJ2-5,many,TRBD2,TGTGCCAGCATGTTAAGCGGGAGCCAGACCCAGTACTTC,CASMLSGSQTQYF
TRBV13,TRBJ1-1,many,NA,TGTGCCAGCAGCTCCGGACGGACTCTTAGCGGCACTGAAGCTTTCTTT,CASSSGRTLSGTEAFF
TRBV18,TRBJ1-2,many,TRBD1,TGTGCCAGCTCAGAATTCACAGGGGGCGTTAACTATGGCTACACCTTC,CASSEFTGGVNYGYTF
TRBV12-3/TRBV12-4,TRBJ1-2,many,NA,TGTGCCAGCAGCCTCAGGGTAGCCGGTGACTATGGCTACACCTTC,CASSLRVAGDYGYTF
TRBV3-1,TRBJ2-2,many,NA,TGTGCCAGCAGCCAAGGAAAGTTGGGAGTTGTCGGGGAGCTGTTTTTT,CASSQGKLGVVGELFF
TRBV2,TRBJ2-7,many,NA,TGTGCCAGCATCTCCATTGGGCAGGGGACTACCTACGAGCAGTACTTC,CASISIGQGTTYEQYF
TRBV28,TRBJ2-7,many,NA,TGTGCCAGCAGTCCAGCAAAAGGGGACGGTGGGGTTCCCTACGAGCAGTACTTC,CASSPAKGDGGVPYEQYF
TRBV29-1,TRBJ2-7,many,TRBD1,TGCAGCGTCCCCCAGGGACCGGACAGGGGTGGCGAGCAGTACTTC,CSVPQGPDRGGEQYF
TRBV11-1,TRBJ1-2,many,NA,TGTGCCAGCAGCCTAGAAGTACCCGGGCCTAACTATGGCTACACCTTC,CASSLEVPGPNYGYTF
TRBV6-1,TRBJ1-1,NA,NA,TGTGCCAGCAGTGAAGACAGGGAGGACACTGAAGCTTTCTTT,CASSEDREDTEAFF
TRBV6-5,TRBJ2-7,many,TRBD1,TGTGCCAGCAGTCTTTATGGGGACAGGCCGTACGAGCAGTACTTC,CASSLYGDRPYEQYF